This is a list of T cell receptor beta chains from one sample in a study of blood T cell repertoires in COVID-19. Profiled with immunoSEQ multiplex PCR; TCRdb holds only in-frame clones, not every one. The repertoire holds nearly 350,000 clones, with about 90% as singletons. Sequencing used peripheral blood. The receptors come from a woman under 30 who had recovered from COVID-19. CDR3s include the opening cysteine and the closing phenylalanine or tryptophan. A D gene is named only where the DNA matches it firmly. Size tells how often a clone was seen (once, few, many) or the class of an expanded clone, and some rows leave it out.

CDR3aa,CDR3nt,d_gene,j_gene,v_gene,abundance
CASSPGLSDQPQHF,TGTGCCAGCTCACCAGGACTTTCTGATCAGCCCCAGCATTTT,-,TRBJ1-5,TRBV18,-
CSMRRSSGNTIYF,TGCAGCATGCGGCGGAGCTCTGGAAACACCATATATTTT,-,TRBJ1-3,TRBV29-1,-
CAWTDRWVADYNEQFF,TGTGCCTGGACCGATAGGTGGGTAGCGGACTACAATGAGCAGTTCTTC,-,TRBJ2-1,TRBV30,-
CATSDVNTEAFF,TGTGCCACCAGTGATGTTAATACTGAAGCTTTCTTT,-,TRBJ1-1,TRBV24-1,once
CAWSRGSGTYNEQFF,TGTGCCTGGAGTCGGGGGAGTGGAACCTACAATGAGCAGTTCTTC,-,TRBJ2-1,TRBV30,-
CASKAGSTDTQYF,TGTGCCAGTAAGGCGGGTAGCACAGATACGCAGTATTTT,-,TRBJ2-3,TRBV19,once
CGYGLRNEQFF,TGCGGTTACGGACTACGCAATGAGCAGTTCTTC,-,TRBJ2-1,TRBV20-1,-
CASSSFMRGDFYTQYF,TGTGCCAGCAGCAGCTTCATGCGGGGAGATTTTTATACGCAGTATTTT,-,TRBJ2-3,TRBV7-9,-
CASSEYLSGANVLTF,TGCGCCAGCAGTGAGTATCTCTCTGGGGCCAACGTCCTGACTTTC,-,TRBJ2-6,TRBV10-2,-
CASSMGLDPNTGELFF,TGTGCCAGTAGTATGGGACTAGATCCGAACACCGGGGAGCTGTTTTTT,TRBD2,TRBJ2-2,TRBV19,-
CASSPRGPEGAFF,TGTGCCAGCAGCCCAAGGGGGCCCGAGGGAGCTTTCTTT,TRBD1,TRBJ1-1,TRBV7-8,-
CATSPRALTTDTQYF,TGTGCCACCAGTCCCAGGGCCCTTACAACAGATACGCAGTATTTT,-,TRBJ2-3,TRBV15,-
CATSISWTSGSTDTQYF,TGTGCCACCAGCATAAGTTGGACTAGCGGAAGCACAGATACGCAGTATTTT,TRBD2,TRBJ2-3,TRBV15,-
CSVGLGQGATNEKLFF,TGCAGCGTCGGATTGGGACAGGGGGCAACTAATGAAAAACTGTTTTTT,TRBD1,TRBJ1-4,TRBV29-1,-
CASTPRSNQPQHF,TGTGCCAGCACTCCTCGGAGCAATCAGCCCCAGCATTTT,-,TRBJ1-5,TRBV12-3/TRBV12-4,-
CASSLGDRGYSPLHF,TGTGCCAGCAGCTTAGGGGACAGGGGTTATTCACCCCTCCACTTT,TRBD1,TRBJ1-6,TRBV7-2,-
CASSLGQGGADTEAFF,TGTGCCAGCAGCTTAGGGCAGGGTGGGGCGGACACTGAAGCTTTCTTT,-,TRBJ1-1,TRBV11-2,-
CASRPAGGGYNEQFF,TGTGCCAGCAGGCCCGCAGGGGGCGGTTACAATGAGCAGTTCTTC,TRBD1,TRBJ2-1,TRBV6-5,-
CASSQTSNRGDTQYF,TGTGCCAGCAGCCAGACCTCAAACAGGGGAGATACGCAGTATTTT,TRBD1,TRBJ2-3,TRBV9,-
CSVEALRYGYTF,TGCAGCGTTGAAGCTCTAAGATATGGCTACACCTTC,-,TRBJ1-2,TRBV29-1,-
CASSSGLGQPQHF,TGTGCCAGCAGCTCAGGGTTGGGTCAGCCCCAGCATTTT,-,TRBJ1-5,TRBV14,-
CASSQVAGGTEAFF,TGCGCCAGCAGCCAAGTAGCGGGAGGGACTGAAGCTTTCTTT,-,TRBJ1-1,TRBV4-3,-
CASSPYHTGVVPPSYGYTF,TGTGCCAGCAGCCCTTACCATACAGGGGTCGTGCCCCCCTCCTATGGCTACACCTTC,TRBD1,TRBJ1-2,TRBV2,-
CASSQEVNTEAFF,TGTGCCAGCAGCCAAGAGGTGAACACTGAAGCTTTCTTT,-,TRBJ1-1,TRBV6-5,-
CASSLVRAGGDEQFF,TGTGCCAGCAGCTTAGTTCGAGCGGGAGGAGATGAGCAGTTCTTC,TRBD2,TRBJ2-1,TRBV11-3,-
CASSPGQGNGDTQYF,TGTGCCAGCAGCCCGGGACAGGGAAATGGAGATACGCAGTATTTT,TRBD1,TRBJ2-3,TRBV9,-
CASSDGGSTDTQYF,TGCGCCAGCAGCGACGGGGGAAGCACAGATACGCAGTATTTT,-,TRBJ2-3,TRBV5-1,-
CASSQDTVTGAYNEQFF,TGCGCCAGCAGCCAAGACACCGTGACAGGGGCCTACAATGAGCAGTTCTTC,TRBD1,TRBJ2-1,TRBV4-3,-
CASSVVRAGTQNEQFF,TGTGCCAGCAGCGTAGTCAGAGCGGGAACGCAAAATGAGCAGTTCTTC,TRBD2,TRBJ2-1,TRBV9,-
CASSLTRSTDTQYF,TGTGCCAGCAGCTTGACTAGAAGCACAGATACGCAGTATTTT,-,TRBJ2-3,TRBV2,-
CSAPIAGRWFF,TGCAGTGCTCCGATAGCGGGCCGGTGGTTCTTC,TRBD2,TRBJ2-1,TRBV20-1,once
CASSRLYPPTYTQYF,TGTGCCAGCAGCCGACTATACCCACCAACCTATACGCAGTATTTT,-,TRBJ2-3,TRBV7-9,-
CASSLEFRGRGQETQYF,TGTGCCAGCAGCTTAGAGTTCAGGGGAAGAGGGCAAGAGACCCAGTACTTC,-,TRBJ2-5,TRBV7-6,-
CASSPGQGHYNEQFF,TGTGCCAGCAGTCCGGGACAGGGGCATTACAATGAGCAGTTCTTC,TRBD1,TRBJ2-1,TRBV5-6,-
CASSLVGTTEAFF,TGTGCCAGCAGTTTGGTCGGGACTACTGAAGCTTTCTTT,-,TRBJ1-1,TRBV27,once
CASRDYNEQFF,TGTGCCAGCCGCGACTACAATGAGCAGTTCTTC,-,TRBJ2-1,TRBV27,-
CASSFEGSGIKTQYF,TGTGCCAGCAGCTTTGAGGGGAGCGGGATAAAGACCCAGTACTTC,TRBD2,TRBJ2-5,TRBV11-2,-
CASSPQVITGELFF,TGTGCCAGCAGCCCACAGGTTATCACCGGGGAGCTGTTTTTT,-,TRBJ2-2,TRBV9,-
CASSTPTVTSGANVLTF,TGTGCCAGCAGTACGCCGACAGTTACCTCTGGGGCCAACGTCCTGACTTTC,-,TRBJ2-6,TRBV28,-
CASSEAGDRGDTEAFF,TGTGCCAGCAGTGAAGCGGGGGACAGGGGTGACACTGAAGCTTTCTTT,TRBD1,TRBJ1-1,TRBV2,-
CATSDQGYDGYTF,TGTGCCACCAGTGACCAGGGTTATGATGGCTACACCTTC,-,TRBJ1-2,TRBV24-1,once
CATSDKGGVETQYF,TGTGCCACCAGTGATAAGGGGGGGGTGGAGACCCAGTACTTC,-,TRBJ2-5,TRBV24-1,-